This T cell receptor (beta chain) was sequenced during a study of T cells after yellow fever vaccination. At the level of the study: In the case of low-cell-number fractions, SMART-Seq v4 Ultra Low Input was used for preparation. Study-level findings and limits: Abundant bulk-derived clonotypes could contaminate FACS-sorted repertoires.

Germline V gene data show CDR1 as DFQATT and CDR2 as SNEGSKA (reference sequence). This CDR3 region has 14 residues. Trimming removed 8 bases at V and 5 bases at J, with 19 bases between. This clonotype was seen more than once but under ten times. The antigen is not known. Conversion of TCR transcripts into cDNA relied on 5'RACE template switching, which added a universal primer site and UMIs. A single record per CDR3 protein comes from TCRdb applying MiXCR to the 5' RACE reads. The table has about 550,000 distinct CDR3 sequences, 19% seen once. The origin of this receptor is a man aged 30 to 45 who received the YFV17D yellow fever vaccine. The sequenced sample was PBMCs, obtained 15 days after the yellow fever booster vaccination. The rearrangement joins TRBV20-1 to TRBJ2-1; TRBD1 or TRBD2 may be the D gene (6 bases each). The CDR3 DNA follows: TGCAGTCCCCCAGGGCGGAGGGGGGACAATGAGCAGTTCTTC. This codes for CSPPGRRGDNEQFF.